The next 6 T cell receptor beta chains were all read from a single sample in a study of response to subunit inactivated influenza vaccine. TCRdb recomputed calls from the RT-PCR reads with MiXCR, one row per CDR3 protein. The sample consists of some 480,000 distinct CDR3 sequences, 10% to 11% of them appearing once. The sequencing here drew on PBMCs from blood, taken 45 days after vaccination. These receptors were taken from a man aged 45-60 years who received an inactivated influenza vaccine.

This sequence joins TRBV30 and TRBJ2-7; D not certain. This CDR3 region has 12 residues. Germline V gives CDR1 GTSNPN, CDR2 SVGIG (reference sequence). Between the trimmed V and J ends, which lost 3 bases and 1 base, there was a span of 7 bases. The CDR3 DNA reads TGTGCCTGGAGCGAACAGTCCTACGAGCAGTACTTC. This codes for CAWSEQSYEQYF.

The sample holds a few counts of this clonotype. The gene calls are TRBV9 and TRBJ2-2; maybe TRBD2 (7 bases). V lost 5 bases and J 3 bases, leaving 11 bases between the germline ends. The CDR3 length is 14 residues. Germline V gene lookup returns CDR1 SGDLS and CDR2 YYNGEE. The CDR3 nucleotides are TGTGCCAGCAGGGCGGGGGCAGACACCGGGGAGCTGTTTTTT. This encodes CASRAGADTGELFF.

The chain uses TRBV12-3 or TRBV12-4 and TRBJ2-5, with D possibly called TRBD1 or TRBD2 (5 bases each). The CDR3 loop spans 14 amino acids. Deletions cut 7 bases from V and 6 bases from J, with 18 bases between. The CDR3 reads CASKPGPGLKTQYF. CDR3 DNA sequence: TGTGCCAGCAAGCCGGGACCCGGTTTGAAGACCCAGTACTTC.

This clonotype was found once. The chain joins TRBV6-5 to TRBJ1-1; D is unclear. Germline V gene data show CDR1 as MNHEY and CDR2 as SVGAGI. There are 13 residues in the CDR3. V lost 4 bases, J lost 2 bases, and 8 bases lay in between. CDR3 DNA: TGTGCCAGCAGTTGGACCGATAACACTGAAGCTTTCTTT. Translating gives CASSWTDNTEAFF.

With respect to this clonotype: A much bigger clone sits one base away, suggesting this may be a read error. J is TRBJ2-1 and V is TRBV4-3, with D perhaps matching TRBD2 (6 bases). Germline CDR1 is LGHNA and CDR2 is YSLEER. The CDR3 is 13 amino acids. CDR3 amino acids: CANRGTSYKEQFF. In DNA form, the CDR3 reads TGCGCCAACCGGGGGACTTCCTACAAGGAGCAGTTCTTC.

The chain links TRBV7-3 to TRBJ2-1; TRBD1 aligns across 7 bases. V lost 2 bases to trimming and J lost 7 bases; unmatched junction nucleotides: 8. Germline loops: CDR1 SGHTA, CDR2 FQGTGA. CDR3 length equals 15 residues. The CDR3 is CASSLLGTEVNEQFF. In DNA, the CDR3 is TGTGCCAGCAGCTTATTAGGGACAGAGGTTAATGAGCAGTTCTTC.